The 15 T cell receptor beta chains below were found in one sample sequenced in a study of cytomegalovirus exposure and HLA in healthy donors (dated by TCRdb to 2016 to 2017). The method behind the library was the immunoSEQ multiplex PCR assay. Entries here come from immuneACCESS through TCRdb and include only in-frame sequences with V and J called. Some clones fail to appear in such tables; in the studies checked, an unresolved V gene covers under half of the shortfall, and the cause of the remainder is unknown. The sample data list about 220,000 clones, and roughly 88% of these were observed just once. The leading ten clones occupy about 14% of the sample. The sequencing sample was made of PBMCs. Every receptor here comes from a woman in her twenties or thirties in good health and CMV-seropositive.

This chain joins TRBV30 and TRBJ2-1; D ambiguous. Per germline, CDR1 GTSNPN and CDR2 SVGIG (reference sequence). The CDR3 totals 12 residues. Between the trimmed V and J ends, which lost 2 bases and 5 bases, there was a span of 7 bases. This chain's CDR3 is CAWSKNDNEQFF. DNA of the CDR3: TGTGCCTGGAGTAAGAATGACAATGAGCAGTTCTTC.

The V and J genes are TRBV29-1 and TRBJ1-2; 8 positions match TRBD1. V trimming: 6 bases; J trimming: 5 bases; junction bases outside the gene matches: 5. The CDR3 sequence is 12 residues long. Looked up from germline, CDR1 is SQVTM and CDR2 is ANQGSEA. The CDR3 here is CSVDRESYGYTF. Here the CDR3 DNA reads TGCAGCGTGGACAGGGAATCATATGGCTACACCTTC.

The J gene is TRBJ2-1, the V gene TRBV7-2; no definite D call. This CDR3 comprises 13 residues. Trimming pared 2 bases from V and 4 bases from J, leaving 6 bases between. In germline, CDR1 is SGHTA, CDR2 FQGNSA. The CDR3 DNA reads TGTGCCAGCAGCTTATCGGGTTACAATGAGCAGTTCTTC. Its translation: CASSLSGYNEQFF.

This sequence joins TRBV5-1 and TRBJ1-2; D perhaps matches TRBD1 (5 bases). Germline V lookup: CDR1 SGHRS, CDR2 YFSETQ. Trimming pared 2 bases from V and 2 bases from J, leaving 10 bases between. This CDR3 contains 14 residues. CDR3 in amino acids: CASSFGTGNYGYTF. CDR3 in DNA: TGCGCCAGCAGCTTCGGGACGGGAAACTATGGCTACACCTTC.

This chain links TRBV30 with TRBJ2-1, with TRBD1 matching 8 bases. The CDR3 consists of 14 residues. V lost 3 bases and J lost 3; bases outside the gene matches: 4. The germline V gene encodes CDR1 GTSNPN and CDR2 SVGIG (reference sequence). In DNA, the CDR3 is TGTGCCTGGAGCGCAGGGGGCTTCTACAATGAGCAGTTCTTC. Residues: CAWSAGGFYNEQFF.

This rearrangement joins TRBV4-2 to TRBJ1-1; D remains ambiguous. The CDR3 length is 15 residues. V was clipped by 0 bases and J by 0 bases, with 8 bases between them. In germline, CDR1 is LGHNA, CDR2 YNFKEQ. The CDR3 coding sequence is TGTGCCAGCAGCCAAGATGGCTCTGTGAACACTGAAGCTTTCTTT. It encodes CASSQDGSVNTEAFF.

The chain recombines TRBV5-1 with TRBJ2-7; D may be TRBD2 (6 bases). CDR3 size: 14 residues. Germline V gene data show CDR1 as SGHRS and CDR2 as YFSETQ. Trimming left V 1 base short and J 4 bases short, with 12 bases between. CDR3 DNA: TGCGCCAGCAGCTTGACCGGGAGTGGATACGAGCAGTACTTC. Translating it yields CASSLTGSGYEQYF.

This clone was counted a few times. The CDR3 sequence is CAISDPSGGELFF. The CDR3, as DNA: TGTGCCATCAGTGACCCTAGCGGCGGGGAGCTGTTTTTT. The chain recombines TRBV10-3 with TRBJ2-2, with 7 positions matching TRBD2. The germline V gene encodes CDR1 ENHRY and CDR2 SYGVKD. V dropped 3 bases and J dropped 7; count of bases not matched to a gene: 2. This CDR3 region has 13 residues.

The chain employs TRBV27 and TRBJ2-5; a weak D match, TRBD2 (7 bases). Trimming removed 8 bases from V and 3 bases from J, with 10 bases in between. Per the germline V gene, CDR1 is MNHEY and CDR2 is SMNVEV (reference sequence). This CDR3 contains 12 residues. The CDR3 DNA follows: TGTGCCAGCCGCGGGGGCAAAGAGACCCAGTACTTC. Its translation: CASRGGKETQYF.

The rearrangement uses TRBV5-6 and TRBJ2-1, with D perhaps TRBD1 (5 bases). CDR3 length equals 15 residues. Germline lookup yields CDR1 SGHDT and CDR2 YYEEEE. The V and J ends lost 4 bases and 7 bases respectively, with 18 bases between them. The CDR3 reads CASSPTATLFNEQFF. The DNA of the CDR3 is TGTGCCAGCAGCCCGACAGCAACGTTGTTTAATGAGCAGTTCTTC.

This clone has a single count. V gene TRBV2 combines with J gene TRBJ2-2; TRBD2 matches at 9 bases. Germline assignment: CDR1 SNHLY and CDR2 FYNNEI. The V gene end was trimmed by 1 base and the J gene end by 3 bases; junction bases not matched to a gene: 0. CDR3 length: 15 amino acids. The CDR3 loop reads CASSEGLADTGELFF. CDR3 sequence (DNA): TGTGCCAGCAGTGAAGGACTAGCGGACACCGGGGAGCTGTTTTTT.

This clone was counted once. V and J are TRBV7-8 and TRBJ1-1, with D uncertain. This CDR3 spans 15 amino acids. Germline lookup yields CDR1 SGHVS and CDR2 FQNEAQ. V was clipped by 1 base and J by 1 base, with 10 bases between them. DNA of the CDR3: TGTGCCAGCAGCTTAGGGAGACGCAAGAACACTGAAGCTTTCTTT. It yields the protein CASSLGRRKNTEAFF.

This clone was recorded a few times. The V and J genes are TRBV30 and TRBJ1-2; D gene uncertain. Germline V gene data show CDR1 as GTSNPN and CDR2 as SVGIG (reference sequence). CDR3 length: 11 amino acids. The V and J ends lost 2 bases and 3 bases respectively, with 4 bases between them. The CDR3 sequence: CAWSHDYGYTF. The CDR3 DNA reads TGTGCCTGGAGTCACGACTATGGCTACACCTTC. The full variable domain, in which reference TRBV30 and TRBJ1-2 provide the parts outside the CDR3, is SQTIHQWPATLVQPVGSPLSLECTVEGTSNPNLYWYRQAAGRGLQLLFYSVGIGQISSEVPQNLSASRPQDRQFILSSKKLLLSDSGFYLCAWSHDYGYTFGSGTRLTVV.

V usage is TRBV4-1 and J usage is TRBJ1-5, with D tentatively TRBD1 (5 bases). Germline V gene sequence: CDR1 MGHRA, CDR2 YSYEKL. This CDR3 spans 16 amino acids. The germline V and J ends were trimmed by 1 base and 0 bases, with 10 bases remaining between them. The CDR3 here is CASSQVSGSSNQPQHF. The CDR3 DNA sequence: TGCGCCAGCAGCCAAGTTTCAGGGAGTAGCAATCAGCCCCAGCATTTT.

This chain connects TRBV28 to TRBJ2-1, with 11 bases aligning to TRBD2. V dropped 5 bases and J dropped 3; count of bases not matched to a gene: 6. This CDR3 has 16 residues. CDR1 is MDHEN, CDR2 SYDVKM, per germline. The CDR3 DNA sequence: TGTGCCAGCAGTCCCCCGCTAGCGGGGGGCTACAATGAGCAGTTCTTC. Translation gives CASSPPLAGGYNEQFF.